Listed below are T cell receptor beta chains from one sample, sequenced in a study of shared clonotypes between healthy human individuals. The table came from immunoSEQ multiplex PCR; TCRdb's copy has only in-frame clones and leaves some out. In the table there are approximately 500,000 clones, around four fifths of which are singletons. The sequenced sample consisted of PBMCs. Receptors originate from a woman aged 40 to 50 in good health. Some clones in this sample may be carry-over from other donors' samples. Both conserved end residues are part of each CDR3. D genes are given only for firm matches. Only some rows state a clone size, as once, few, many or a class for expanded clones.

>TRBV27|TRBJ2-7|.|few
CASRPRTGHEQYF
TGTGCCAGCAGACCAAGGACCGGGCACGAGCAGTACTTC
>TRBV11-2|TRBJ2-5|TRBD1|.
CASSSAPRGRRETQYF
TGTGCCAGCAGCTCCGCCCCCAGGGGGCGTCGGGAGACCCAGTACTTC
>TRBV9|TRBJ2-1|.|.
CASSVTWEFYNEQFF
TGTGCCAGCAGCGTAACGTGGGAGTTCTACAATGAGCAGTTCTTC
>TRBV5-1|TRBJ2-1|TRBD2|once
CASSAHLLQGGVDEQFF
TGCGCCAGCAGCGCGCACCTCTTGCAGGGAGGGGTTGATGAGCAGTTCTTC
>TRBV2|TRBJ2-1|.|.
CASSSGTPNEQFF
TGTGCCAGCAGTTCCGGGACACCCAATGAGCAGTTCTTC
>TRBV2|TRBJ1-2|.|.
CASSEGRALGYTF
TGTGCCAGCAGTGAGGGACGGGCGCTTGGCTACACCTTC
>TRBV5-6|TRBJ1-2|.|few
CASSPVGGYGYTF
TGTGCCAGCAGCCCCGTTGGGGGATATGGCTACACCTTC
>TRBV27|TRBJ2-1|.|.
CASSTPAYNEQFF
TGTGCCAGCAGTACACCAGCCTACAATGAGCAGTTCTTC
>TRBV18|TRBJ2-1|.|.
CASSPPGIGNEQFF
TGTGCCAGCTCACCACCCGGGATAGGGAATGAGCAGTTCTTC
>TRBV28|TRBJ1-2|.|.
CASSLVAAIYGYTF
TGTGCCAGCAGTTTAGTGGCAGCGATCTATGGCTACACCTTC
>TRBV18|TRBJ2-2|.|.
CASSPQDIPTGELFF
TGTGCCAGCTCACCTCAGGACATACCCACCGGGGAGCTGTTTTTT
>TRBV27|TRBJ2-3|TRBD1|.
CASSPGQGTDTQYF
TGTGCCAGCAGTCCGGGACAGGGAACAGATACGCAGTATTTT
>TRBV18|TRBJ1-1|.|.
CASSRVDGTEAFF
TGTGCCAGCTCACGCGTTGACGGCACTGAAGCTTTCTTT
>TRBV2|TRBJ1-1|.|.
CASGRGFGNTEAFF
TGTGCCAGCGGAAGGGGTTTTGGGAACACTGAAGCTTTCTTT
>TRBV5-1|TRBJ2-1|TRBD2|.
CASSPAGLAGYNEQFF
TGCGCCAGCAGCCCGGCGGGGCTAGCGGGATACAATGAGCAGTTCTTC
>TRBV7-8|TRBJ2-7|.|.
CASSTTYEQYF
TGTGCCAGCAGCACCACCTACGAGCAGTACTTC
>TRBV4-1|TRBJ1-5|.|once
CASSQGRGGLINQPQHF
TGCGCCAGCAGCCAAGGGAGAGGGGGGTTAATCAATCAGCCCCAGCATTTT
>TRBV30|TRBJ2-3|.|.
CAWGFGGPTDTQYF
TGTGCCTGGGGGTTTGGGGGACCCACAGATACGCAGTATTTT
>TRBV7-2|TRBJ1-1|.|few
CASSYGGRGRSGAFF
TGTGCCAGCAGCTACGGGGGGCGAGGAAGGTCTGGAGCTTTCTTT